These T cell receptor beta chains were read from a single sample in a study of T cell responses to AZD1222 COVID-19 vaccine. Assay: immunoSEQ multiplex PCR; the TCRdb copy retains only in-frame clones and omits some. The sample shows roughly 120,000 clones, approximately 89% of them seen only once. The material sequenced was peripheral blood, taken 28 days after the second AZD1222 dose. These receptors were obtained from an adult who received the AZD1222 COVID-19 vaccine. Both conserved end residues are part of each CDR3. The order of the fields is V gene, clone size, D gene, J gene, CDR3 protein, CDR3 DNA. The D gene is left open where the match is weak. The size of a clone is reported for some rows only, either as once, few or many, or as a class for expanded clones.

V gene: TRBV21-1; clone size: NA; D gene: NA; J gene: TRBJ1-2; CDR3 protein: CASSKQTALFPYGYTF; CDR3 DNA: TGTGCCAGCAGCAAACAAACAGCCCTCTTCCCCTATGGCTACACCTTC
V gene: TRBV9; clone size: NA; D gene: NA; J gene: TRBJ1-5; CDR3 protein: CASSTRTGQPQHF; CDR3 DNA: TGTGCCAGCAGCACCCGAACAGGGCAGCCCCAGCATTTT
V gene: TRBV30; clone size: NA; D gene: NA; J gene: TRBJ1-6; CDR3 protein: CAWSHRVTQGYLHF; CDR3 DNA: TGTGCCTGGAGCCATAGGGTGACTCAGGGTTACCTCCACTTT
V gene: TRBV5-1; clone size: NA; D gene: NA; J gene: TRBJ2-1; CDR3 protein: CASSSGRILYNEQFF; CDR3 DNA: TGCGCCAGCAGCTCCGGACGGATCCTTTACAATGAGCAGTTCTTC
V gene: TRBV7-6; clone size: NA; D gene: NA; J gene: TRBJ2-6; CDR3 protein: CASSLDEAGANVLTF; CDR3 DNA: TGTGCCAGCAGCTTAGATGAAGCTGGGGCCAACGTCCTGACTTTC
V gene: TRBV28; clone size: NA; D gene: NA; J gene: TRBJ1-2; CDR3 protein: CASSPPDYGYTF; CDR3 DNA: TGTGCCAGCAGTCCCCCGGACTATGGCTACACCTTC
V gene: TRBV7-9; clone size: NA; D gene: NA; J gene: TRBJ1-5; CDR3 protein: CASSLGAVASQPQHF; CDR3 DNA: TGTGCCAGCAGCTTAGGGGCAGTGGCCAGTCAGCCCCAGCATTTT
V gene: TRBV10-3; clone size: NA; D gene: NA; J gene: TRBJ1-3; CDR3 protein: CAISDRGRKSGNTIYF; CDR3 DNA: TGTGCCATCAGTGATCGGGGGCGAAAAAGTGGAAACACCATATATTTT
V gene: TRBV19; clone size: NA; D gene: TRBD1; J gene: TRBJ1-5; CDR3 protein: CASSAGQGGQPQHF; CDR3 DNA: TGTGCCAGTAGTGCCGGACAGGGCGGGCAGCCCCAGCATTTT
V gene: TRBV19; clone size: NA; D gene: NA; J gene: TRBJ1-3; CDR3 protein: CASSILGGNTIYF; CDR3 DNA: TGTGCCAGTAGTATCCTGGGAGGGAACACCATATATTTT
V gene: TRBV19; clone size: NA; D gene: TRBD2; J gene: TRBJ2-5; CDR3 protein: CASSAMGLAKETQYF; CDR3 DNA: TGTGCCAGTAGTGCCATGGGACTAGCGAAAGAGACCCAGTACTTC
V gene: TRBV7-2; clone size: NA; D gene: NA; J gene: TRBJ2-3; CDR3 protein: CASSLSQGTDTQYF; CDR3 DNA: TGTGCCAGCAGCTTAAGTCAGGGGACAGATACGCAGTATTTT
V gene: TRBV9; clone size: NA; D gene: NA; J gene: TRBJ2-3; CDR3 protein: CASSQGGSGRSTDTQYF; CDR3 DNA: TGTGCCAGCAGCCAAGGGGGAAGCGGGCGAAGCACAGATACGCAGTATTTT
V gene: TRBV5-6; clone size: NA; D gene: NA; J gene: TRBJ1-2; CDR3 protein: CASSLAGREHYGYTF; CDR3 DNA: TGTGCCAGCAGCTTGGCCGGTCGGGAACACTATGGCTACACCTTC
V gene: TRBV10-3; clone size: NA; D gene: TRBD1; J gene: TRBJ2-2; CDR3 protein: CAISVSDRAGELFF; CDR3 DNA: TGTGCCATCAGTGTATCGGACAGGGCCGGGGAGCTGTTTTTT
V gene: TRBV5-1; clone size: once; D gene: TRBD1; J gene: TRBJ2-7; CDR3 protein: CASRLGTGSFHEQYF; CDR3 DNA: TGCGCCAGCAGACTTGGGACAGGTAGTTTCCACGAGCAGTACTTC
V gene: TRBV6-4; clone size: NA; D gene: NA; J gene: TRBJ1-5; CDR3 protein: CASSDSIGGNQPQHF; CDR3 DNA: TGTGCCAGCAGTGACTCGATAGGGGGCAATCAGCCCCAGCATTTT
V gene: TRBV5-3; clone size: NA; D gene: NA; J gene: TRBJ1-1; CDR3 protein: CARSFVGGMNTEAFF; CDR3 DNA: TGTGCCAGAAGCTTTGTAGGCGGAATGAACACTGAAGCTTTCTTT